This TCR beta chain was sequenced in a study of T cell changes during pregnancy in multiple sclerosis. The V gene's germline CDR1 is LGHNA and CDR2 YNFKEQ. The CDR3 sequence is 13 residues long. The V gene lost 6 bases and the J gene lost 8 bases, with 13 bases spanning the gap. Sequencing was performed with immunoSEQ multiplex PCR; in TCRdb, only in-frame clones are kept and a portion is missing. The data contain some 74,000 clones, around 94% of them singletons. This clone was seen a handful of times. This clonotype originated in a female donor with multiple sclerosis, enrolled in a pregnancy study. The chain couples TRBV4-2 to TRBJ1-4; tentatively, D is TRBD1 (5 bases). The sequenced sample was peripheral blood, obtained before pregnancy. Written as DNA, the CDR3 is TGTGCCAGCAGTAGAGCGGGGGTCGAAAAACTGTTTTTT. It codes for CASSRAGVEKLFF.